This TCR beta chain is drawn from a study of CD8+ T cells in alopecia areata. Study-level information: Tofacitinib ran for 6 to 18 months before 6 months off drug.

Findings and limits, study-wide: Sequencing of scalp tissue also captures the resident alphabeta T cells of normal skin. How baseline CD8+ expansion relates to response remains uncertain (there was one nonresponder).

This clone was seen a few times. The target antigen is unknown. Documented treatment: oral pan-JAK inhibitor, 5-10 mg twice daily. Patients with alopecia areata provided lesional scalp punch biopsies as well as peripheral blood. The CDR3 is 16 amino acids. Deletions cut 0 bases from V and 1 base from J, with 13 bases between. The germline V gene encodes CDR1 SGHRS and CDR2 YFSETQ. The sequencing template was cDNA reverse transcribed from extracted RNA. The table came from immunoSEQ multiplex PCR; TCRdb's copy has only in-frame clones and leaves some out. The sample shows 150,000 to 200,000 clones, over 55% of them seen only once.

This chain connects TRBV5-1 to TRBJ1-1; D is ambiguous. The input for sequencing was CD4+ T cells sorted from blood, taken at week 24, from a patient treated with tofacitinib. This receptor was identified in a human donor with alopecia areata. The CDR3 here is CASSLDGRVGNTEAFF. The CDR3 region has the DNA TGCGCCAGCAGCTTGGATGGCCGGGTGGGGAACACTGAAGCTTTCTTT.